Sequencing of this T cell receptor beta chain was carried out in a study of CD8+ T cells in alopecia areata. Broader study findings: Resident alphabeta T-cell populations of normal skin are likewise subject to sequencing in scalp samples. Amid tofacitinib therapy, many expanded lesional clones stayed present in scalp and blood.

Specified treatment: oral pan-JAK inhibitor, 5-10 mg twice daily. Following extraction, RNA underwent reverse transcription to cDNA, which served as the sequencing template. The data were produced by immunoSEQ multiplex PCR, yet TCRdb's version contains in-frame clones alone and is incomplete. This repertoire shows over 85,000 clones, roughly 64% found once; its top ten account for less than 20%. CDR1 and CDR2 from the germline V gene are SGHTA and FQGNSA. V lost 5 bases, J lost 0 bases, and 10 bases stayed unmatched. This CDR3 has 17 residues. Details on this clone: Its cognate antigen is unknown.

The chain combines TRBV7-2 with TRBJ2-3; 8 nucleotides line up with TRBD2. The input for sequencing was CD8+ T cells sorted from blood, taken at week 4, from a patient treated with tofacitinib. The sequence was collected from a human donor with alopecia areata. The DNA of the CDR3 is TGTGCCAGCAGCCCCTTACTGGCGGGGGGAAGCACAGATACGCAGTATTTT. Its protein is CASSPLLAGGSTDTQYF. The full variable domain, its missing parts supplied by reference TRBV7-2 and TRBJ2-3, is GAGVSQSPSNKVTEKGKDVELRCDPISGHTALYWYRQSLGQGLEFLIYFQGNSAPDKSGLPSDRFSAERTGGSVSTLTIQRTQQEDSAVYLCASSPLLAGGSTDTQYFGPGTRLTVL.